The 3 T cell receptor beta chains presented below share a single source sample, sequenced in a study of blood T cell repertoires in COVID-19. Sequencing used immunoSEQ multiplex PCR; TCRdb keeps in-frame clones, though not all of them. Altogether under 350,000 clones are present, about 89% being singletons, with the ten largest covering about 2.7%. Sequencing used PBMCs or T cells enriched from blood (not recorded which). Receptors originate from a woman between 18 and 29 years old who had recovered from COVID-19.

This clone occurred once. J is TRBJ2-2 and V is TRBV11-3, with D possibly TRBD2 on 7 matching bases. In germline, CDR1 is SGHNT, CDR2 YENEEA. CDR3 length equals 17 residues. V was clipped by 5 bases and J by 7 bases, with 23 bases between them. The chain's CDR3 is CASSPLGGQGTIGELFF. The CDR3 DNA sequence: TGTGCCAGCAGCCCCTTGGGGGGGCAGGGGACGATCGGGGAGCTGTTTTTT.

V gene TRBV9 combines with J gene TRBJ2-3; D is unresolved. Germline V CDR1 and CDR2: SGDLS, YYNGEE. With 3 bases removed from V and 2 bases from J, the gap between germline ends came to 10 bases. The CDR3 length is 14 residues. The CDR3 coding sequence is TGTGCCAGCAGCGCAACCTCGGTCACAGATACGCAGTATTTT. Its protein product is CASSATSVTDTQYF. The full variable domain, rest sourced from reference TRBV9 and TRBJ2-3, is DSGVTQTPKHLITATGQRVTLRCSPRSGDLSVYWYQQSLDQGLQFLIQYYNGEERAKGNILERFSAQQFPDLHSELNLSSLELGDSALYFCASSATSVTDTQYFGPGTRLTVL.

This chain joins TRBV7-9 and TRBJ2-1; 9 nucleotides agree with TRBD2. V lost 4 bases, J lost 8 bases, and 12 bases stayed unmatched. Germline V CDR1 and CDR2: SEHNR, FQNEAQ (reference sequence). This CDR3 region has 16 residues. The CDR3 protein is CASSSGLAKSAHEQFF. The CDR3 DNA follows: TGTGCCAGCAGCTCGGGACTAGCTAAATCGGCTCATGAGCAGTTCTTC. The entire variable domain, with the rest obtained from reference TRBV7-9 and TRBJ2-1, is as follows: DTGVSQNPRHKITKRGQNVTFRCDPISEHNRLYWYRQTLGQGPEFLTYFQNEAQLEKSRLLSDRFSAERPKGSFSTLEIQRTEQGDSAMYLCASSSGLAKSAHEQFFGPGTRLTVL.